The text below deals with one TCR beta chain. It was genomic DNA that served as the template for profiling TCR beta VDJ and CDR3. Using its own MiXCR run on the reads, TCRdb lists one record per CDR3 protein. The sample has tens of thousands of distinct CDR3 sequences; approximately 78% are singletons. V trimming: 4 bases; J trimming: 5 bases; junction bases outside the gene matches: 6. The CDR3 is 15 amino acids. The V gene's germline CDR1 is SNHLY and CDR2 FYNNEI. These data originate in a study of CD8+CD57+ T cells in acquired aplastic anemia. Looking at the study overall: Mean yield of DNA from sorted CD4+ and CD8+ cells was 3 to 3.5 ug. Researchers reported that healthy donors averaged about 11 million reads for CD4+ cells.

This TCR came from a human donor in good health, serving as a control. The chain recombines TRBV2 with TRBJ2-5; 11 bases match TRBD1. Sample: sorted CD4+, CD8+, or CD8+CD57+ T cells (not recorded which) from PBMCs. In nucleotides, the CDR3 is TGTGCCAGCAGTGGGACAGGGGGCAGCGGGGAGACCCAGTACTTC. Its protein is CASSGTGGSGETQYF.